This T cell receptor (beta chain) was sequenced in a study of graft-versus-host responses after intestinal transplantation listed by TCRdb under 2021. As for the study more broadly: Recipients received multivisceral, liver-intestinal, or isolated intestinal transplants. All recipients received anti-thymocyte globulin induction followed by maintenance tacrolimus and steroids for around 3 years. Bulk TCR-beta CDR3 sequencing was used to track graft-versus-host and host-versus-graft alloreactive T cell clones in the graft, circulation and bone marrow after intestinal transplantation. To identify alloreactive clones, pre-transplant mixed lymphocyte reaction products were sequenced and then compared with unstimulated pre-transplant donor and recipient T cells. The cohort enrolled under 25 intestinal transplant recipients including one retransplant, and a few patients lacking pretransplant specimens were excluded. Donor T cell macrochimerism was defined as a peak of at least 4% donor T cells among recipient peripheral blood mononuclear cells. Rather than being sequenced by the commercial service, samples from a few later patients were sequenced in-house on an Illumina MiSeq and processed with MiXCR. The research as a whole found: The relatively low number and heterogeneity of intestinal transplant patients limited the conclusions. In the allografts of patients with donor T cell macrochimerism, GvH to HvG T cell clonal ratios were high. GvH clones turned up in recipient bone marrow, with some appearing earlier in ileal mucosa or blood, a pattern consistent with an intestinal mucosal origin. Early after transplant, peak levels of circulating GvH clones were associated with declines in HvG clones.

The protocol used for the library was the immunoSEQ multiplex PCR assay. For most patients, genomic DNA was isolated with the Qiagen DNeasy Blood and Tissue Kit and sent frozen to Adaptive Biotechnologies for TCR sequencing. Adaptive Biotechnologies carried out high-throughput TCR-beta CDR3 sequencing of genomic DNA for most patients. The paper's data handling went like this. TCR sequencing data for around 19 patients were retrieved from Adaptive's ImmunoSEQ software; three other patients were processed with MiXCR and VDJtools. To correct CD4 versus CD8 sorting errors, sequences present in both subsets at a frequency ratio below 5:1 were removed. Because the origin of CDR3 nucleotide sequences shared between donor and recipient could not be assigned, those sequences were removed. To be classed as alloreactive, a clone needed at least 2-fold expansion over unstimulated cells and a minimum CFSE-low frequency of 0.002% (template counts) or 0.001% (read counts). Mappable clones were those detected in sequenced pre-transplant spleen, lymph node, or MLR CFSE-low populations of the donor or recipient. Cumulative frequency of alloreactive clones was calculated as a percentage of all sequences weighted by copy number. TCRdb limited this immuneACCESS table to in-frame rearrangements with V and J called. A share of clones is missing; checked studies link under half to unresolved V genes, and the rest is unexplained. That table gives V, J and clone size, and the DNA gave D and trimming. The sample table holds over 120,000 clones, of which around 90% were seen once. Of the sample, 0.15% to 0.2% falls within the top ten clones.

In light of the paper, this sample's time point label describes: cells obtained before transplantation from donor or recipient. CD3+CD4+ and CD3+CD8+ populations were FACS-sorted from unstimulated pre-transplant donor and recipient cells taken from spleen or lymph nodes. Regarding this clone: Its antigen is currently not known. The sample holds no much larger clone one base away, and base qualities are not on file.

Ends trimmed: V by 3 bases, J by 5 bases; bases unmatched to a gene: 10. CDR1 and CDR2 (GTSNPN, SVGIG) derive from the germline V gene (reference sequence). The CDR3 goes from the cysteine to the phenylalanine over 15 residues. Solely the CDR3 DNA is kept, with 45 bases framed from the first base. The V and J segments used are TRBV30 and TRBJ1-5; the junction holds 7 bases that match TRBD1. Sequencing used unstimulated CD4+ T cells sorted from spleen or lymph node cells, obtained before intestinal transplant. The origin of this receptor is a human donor who received an intestinal transplant. CDR3 reads: CAWRQKGARDQPQHF. The nucleotide sequence reads TGTGCCTGGAGGCAGAAGGGGGCGCGGGATCAGCCCCAGCATTTT.